This entry describes one T cell receptor beta chain. This entry is derived from a study of T cell clones after liver transplantation. Turning to the study itself: TCRbeta sequencing after a pre-transplant mixed lymphocyte reaction identified graft-donor-reactive clones, later tracked in post-transplant blood.

TCRdb keeps only in-frame clones here, not all; method: immunoSEQ multiplex PCR. The table lists tens of thousands of clones, roughly three quarters of them singletons, with 7.5% to 10% in the top ten. The CDR3 contains 15 residues. Germline-derived CDR1 and CDR2 are SGHAT and FQNNGV. V was cut by 5 bases and J by 0 bases, with 14 bases left in between. The receptor was derived from a human patient who received a liver transplant. Some T cells may have originated in the graft donor. The chain combines TRBV11-2 with TRBJ2-7; D may correspond to TRBD1 or TRBD2 (5 bases each). The sequencing here drew on CD4+ T cells from blood, taken at the 22-month timepoint. This chain's CDR3 is CASSPRDGLSYEQYF. For the CDR3, the DNA is TGTGCCAGCAGCCCCAGGGACGGCCTCTCCTACGAGCAGTACTTC. Based on the CDR3 plus reference TRBV11-2 and TRBJ2-7, the full variable domain is EAGVAQSPRYKIIEKRQSVAFWCNPISGHATLYWYQQILGQGPKLLIQFQNNGVVDDSQLPKDRFSAERLKGVDSTLKIQPAKLEDSAVYLCASSPRDGLSYEQYFGPGTRLTVT.